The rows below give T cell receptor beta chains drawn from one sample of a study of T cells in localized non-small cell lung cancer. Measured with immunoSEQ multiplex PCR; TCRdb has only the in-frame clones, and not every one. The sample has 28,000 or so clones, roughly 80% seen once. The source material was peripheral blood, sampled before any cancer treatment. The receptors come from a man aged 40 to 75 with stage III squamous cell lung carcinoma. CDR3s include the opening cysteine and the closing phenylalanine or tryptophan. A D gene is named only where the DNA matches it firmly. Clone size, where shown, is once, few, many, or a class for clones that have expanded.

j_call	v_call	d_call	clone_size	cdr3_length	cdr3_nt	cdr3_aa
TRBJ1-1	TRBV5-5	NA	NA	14	TGTGCCAGCAGCCTGGACAGAGTGAACACTGAAGCTTTCTTT	CASSLDRVNTEAFF
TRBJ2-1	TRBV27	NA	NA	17	TGTGCCAGCAGTTTAGTTAAGGGGTCGAGCTCCTACAATGAGCAGTTCTTC	CASSLVKGSSSYNEQFF
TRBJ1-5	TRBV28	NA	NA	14	TGTGCCAGCAGTCTCCCCGGTGAGGGCTGGCCCCAGCATTTT	CASSLPGEGWPQHF
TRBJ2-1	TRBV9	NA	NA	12	TGTGCCAGCAGCCCCCAAGGCAATGAGCAGTTCTTC	CASSPQGNEQFF
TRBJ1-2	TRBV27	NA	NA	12	TGTGCCAGCGGATCAGGAAACTATGGCTACACCTTC	CASGSGNYGYTF
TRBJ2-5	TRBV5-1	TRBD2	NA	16	TGCGCCAGCAGCTTGGGGACTAGCGGCAACCAAGAGACCCAGTACTTC	CASSLGTSGNQETQYF
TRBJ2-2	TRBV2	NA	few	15	TGTGCCAGCAGATCGGACAGAGAGAACACCGGGGAGCTGTTTTTT	CASRSDRENTGELFF
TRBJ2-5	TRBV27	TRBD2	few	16	TGTGCCAGCAGTCCGCTAGCGGGGGGCCATAAAGAGACCCAGTACTTC	CASSPLAGGHKETQYF
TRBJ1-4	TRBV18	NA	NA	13	TGTGCCAGCTCCCAATCATCTAATGAAAAACTGTTTTTT	CASSQSSNEKLFF
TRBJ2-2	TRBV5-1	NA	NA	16	TGCGCCAGCAGCTTGGCCGACCCCAAGTTGGCCGGGGAGCTGTTTTTT	CASSLADPKLAGELFF
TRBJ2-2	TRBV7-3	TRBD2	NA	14	TGTGCCAGCAGCTTGCAGCGGGGAACCGGGGAGCTGTTTTTT	CASSLQRGTGELFF
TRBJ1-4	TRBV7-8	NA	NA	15	TGTGCCAGCAGCTTAGTCACAGGGCCTAATGAAAAACTGTTTTTT	CASSLVTGPNEKLFF
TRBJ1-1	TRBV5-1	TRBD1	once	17	TGCGCCAGCAGCCAGACAGGGAGATTTGCGGTGAACACTGAAGCTTTCTTT	CASSQTGRFAVNTEAFF